Listed below are T cell receptor beta chains from one sample, sequenced in a study of T cells in Graves' hyperthyroidism and ophthalmopathy. Using its own MiXCR run on the multiplex PCR reads, TCRdb lists one record per CDR3 protein. This sample has 450,000 to 650,000 distinct CDR3 sequences, with 14% found just once. The material sequenced was blood. The receptors come from a woman under 30 with Graves' ophthalmopathy. Each CDR3 is given with its conserved first and last residue. The D gene is left open where the match is weak. Clone size, where shown, is once, few, many, or a class for clones that have expanded.

V gene	clone size	D gene	J gene	CDR3 protein	CDR3 DNA
TRBV3-1	many	.	TRBJ2-1	CASSQDEGTDEQFF	TGTGCCAGCAGCCAAGATGAGGGGACCGATGAGCAGTTCTTC
TRBV7-2	.	TRBD2	TRBJ2-7	CASSLGWTSGNTYEQYF	TGTGCCAGCAGCTTAGGCTGGACTAGCGGGAACACCTACGAGCAGTACTTC
TRBV19	.	.	TRBJ2-5	CASSRGIPQETQYF	TGTGCCAGTAGTAGGGGCATCCCACAAGAGACCCAGTACTTC
TRBV6-1	few	TRBD2	TRBJ2-7	CASIQSLAGRDEQYF	TGTGCCAGCATCCAGAGCCTAGCGGGACGGGACGAGCAGTACTTC
TRBV12-3/TRBV12-4	many	.	TRBJ2-7	CASSLGREVYEQYF	TGTGCCAGCAGTTTAGGCAGGGAGGTTTACGAGCAGTACTTC
TRBV11-2	many	.	TRBJ2-2	CASSSLLAFLGGGELFF	TGTGCCAGCAGCTCGCTACTAGCCTTCCTTGGGGGGGGGGAGCTGTTTTTT
TRBV29-1	.	TRBD2	TRBJ2-5	CSVAPGLAGQETQYF	TGCAGCGTGGCACCGGGACTAGCGGGTCAAGAGACCCAGTACTTC
TRBV7-2	many	TRBD2	TRBJ2-7	CASSSTSGSYEQYF	TGTGCCAGCAGCTCAACTAGCGGGAGCTACGAGCAGTACTTC
TRBV5-5	few	TRBD1	TRBJ2-1	CASSLAGQGESSYNEQFF	TGTGCCAGCAGCTTGGCCGGGCAGGGGGAAAGCTCCTACAATGAGCAGTTCTTC
TRBV5-5	.	.	TRBJ1-3	CASSPGLLSGNTIYF	TGTGCCAGCAGCCCGGGACTACTCTCTGGAAACACCATATATTTT